This TCR beta chain was sequenced during a study of blood T cell repertoires in COVID-19. Germline V gene sequence: CDR1 LNHDA, CDR2 SQIVND (reference sequence). CDR3 length: 14 amino acids. The V segment lost 7 bases and the J segment 0 bases; nucleotides outside the gene matches: 5. The repertoire was sequenced with immunoSEQ multiplex PCR; TCRdb's copy has only in-frame clones and lacks some. The table includes about 180,000 clones, about three quarters detected once. The receptor was derived from an elderly woman with COVID-19, enrolled during active disease. The material sequenced was peripheral blood. The V gene is TRBV19, the J gene TRBJ1-1; 7 nucleotides line up with TRBD1. CDR3 protein: CASIETGMNTEAFF. The CDR3 nucleotides read TGTGCCAGTATCGAGACAGGGATGAACACTGAAGCTTTCTTT.